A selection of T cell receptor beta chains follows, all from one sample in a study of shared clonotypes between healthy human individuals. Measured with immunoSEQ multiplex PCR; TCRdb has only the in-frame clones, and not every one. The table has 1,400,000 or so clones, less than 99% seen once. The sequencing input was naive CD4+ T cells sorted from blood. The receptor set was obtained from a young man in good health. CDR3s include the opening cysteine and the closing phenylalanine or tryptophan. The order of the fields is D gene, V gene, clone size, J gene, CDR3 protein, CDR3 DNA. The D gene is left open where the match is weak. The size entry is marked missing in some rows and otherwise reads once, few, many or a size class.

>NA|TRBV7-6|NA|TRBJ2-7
CASSLPGSYEQYF
TGTGCCAGCAGCTTACCGGGCTCCTACGAGCAGTACTTC
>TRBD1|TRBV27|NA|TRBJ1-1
CASSHRGVNTEAFF
TGTGCCAGCAGCCACAGGGGGGTGAACACTGAAGCTTTCTTT
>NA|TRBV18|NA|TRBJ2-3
CASSPRRGRADTQYF
TGTGCCAGCTCCCCCCGTCGGGGGCGGGCAGATACGCAGTATTTT
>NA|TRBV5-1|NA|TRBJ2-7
CASSSDGEQYF
TGCGCCAGCAGCTCCGATGGCGAGCAGTACTTC
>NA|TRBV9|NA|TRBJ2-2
CASSVASAAGELFF
TGTGCCAGCAGCGTAGCGTCGGCAGCCGGGGAGCTGTTTTTT
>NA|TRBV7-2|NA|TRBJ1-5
CASSLAGSNQPQHF
TGTGCCAGCAGCTTAGCAGGGTCCAATCAGCCCCAGCATTTT
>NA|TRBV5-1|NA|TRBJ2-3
CASSLFGQRTGGDTQYF
TGCGCCAGCAGCTTGTTCGGACAGAGGACCGGGGGGGATACGCAGTATTTT
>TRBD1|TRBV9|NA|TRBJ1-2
CASSGQGSGYTF
TGTGCCAGCTCGGGACAGGGTTCGGGCTACACCTTC
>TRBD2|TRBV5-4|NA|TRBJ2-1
CASSFPLAGVSYNEQFF
TGTGCCAGCAGCTTCCCCTTAGCGGGCGTCTCCTACAATGAGCAGTTCTTC
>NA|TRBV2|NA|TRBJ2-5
CASSPRERGETQYF
TGTGCCAGCAGCCCCCGGGAGAGGGGAGAGACCCAGTACTTC
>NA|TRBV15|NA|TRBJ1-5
CATSRDRAGLRPQHF
TGTGCCACCAGCAGAGATCGCGCGGGGTTGAGGCCCCAGCATTTT
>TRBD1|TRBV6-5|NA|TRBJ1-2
CASSYSRQGGDTF
TGTGCCAGCAGTTACTCCCGACAGGGAGGCGACACCTTC
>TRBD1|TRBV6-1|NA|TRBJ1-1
CASSAQGAGDTEAFF
TGTGCCAGCAGTGCACAGGGGGCCGGGGACACTGAAGCTTTCTTT
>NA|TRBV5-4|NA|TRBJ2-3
CASSARGGSTDTQYF
TGTGCCAGCAGCGCTAGGGGGGGGTCCACGGATACGCAGTATTTT
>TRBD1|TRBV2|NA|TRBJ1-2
CASTFDRGNYGYTF
TGTGCCAGCACCTTCGACAGGGGCAACTATGGCTACACCTTC
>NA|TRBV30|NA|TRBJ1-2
CAWSTGAWGYTF
TGTGCCTGGAGTACGGGGGCATGGGGCTACACCTTC
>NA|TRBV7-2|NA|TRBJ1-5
CASSLFSDQPQHF
TGTGCCAGCAGCTTATTCTCGGACCAGCCCCAGCATTTT
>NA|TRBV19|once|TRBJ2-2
CASQRLVNTGELFF
TGTGCCAGTCAGCGTTTAGTCAACACCGGGGAGCTGTTTTTT
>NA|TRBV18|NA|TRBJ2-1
CASSPPTIEGWNNEQFF
TGTGCCAGCTCACCACCAACCATCGAAGGTTGGAACAATGAGCAGTTCTTC
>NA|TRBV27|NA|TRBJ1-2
CASSPQAPNYGYTF
TGTGCCAGCAGCCCCCAGGCCCCAAACTATGGCTACACCTTC
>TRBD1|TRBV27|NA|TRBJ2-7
CASSPGQGATAYEQYF
TGTGCCAGCAGTCCGGGACAGGGGGCGACGGCCTACGAGCAGTACTTC
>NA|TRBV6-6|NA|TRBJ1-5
CASSYYSNQPQHF
TGTGCCAGCAGTTACTATAGCAATCAGCCCCAGCATTTT
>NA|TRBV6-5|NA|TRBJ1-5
CASRSTENSNQPQHF
TGTGCCAGCAGGTCAACTGAGAATAGCAATCAGCCCCAGCATTTT
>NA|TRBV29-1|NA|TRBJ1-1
CSPWVFLGSEAFF
TGCAGCCCGTGGGTATTCCTCGGTTCTGAAGCTTTCTTT